Here is one T cell receptor beta chain with its context. CDR1 and CDR2 (germline): LNHDA, SQIVND (reference sequence). This CDR3 region has 13 residues. V shed 6 bases and J shed 3 bases, with 11 bases lying between them. This sample is drawn from a study of Ad26.COV2.S vaccination and SARS-CoV-2 variants. The wider study: Ad26.COV2.S, an intramuscular injection, was given once or twice 56 days apart.

Produced via immunoSEQ multiplex PCR; TCRdb's table is partial and in-frame only. Of around 300,000 clones listed, around nine tenths are singletons. Stated treatment: about 20 received Ad26.COV2.S at low or high dose, single or two shots; 5 received placebo; per-sample allocation not given. Samples were taken on day 63 after the first vaccine or placebo injection. Recruitment in Boston yielded a donor of adult age, 18-55 years. The starting material was peripheral blood, obtained in a trial of Ad26.COV2.S vaccine versus placebo. This receptor was obtained from a person between 18 and 60 years old who received the Ad26.COV2.S COVID-19 vaccine or a placebo. The chain links TRBV19 to TRBJ1-2; TRBD1 is a possible D gene (6 bases). The CDR3 DNA is TGTGCCAGTAGAACAAACAGGGACTATGGCTACACCTTC. It specifies CASRTNRDYGYTF.